This TCR beta chain derives from a study of T cell responses to AZD1222 COVID-19 vaccine (dated by TCRdb to about 2021). Study-level background: Because spike-specific TCR depth and breadth did not differ between the two schedules, AZD1222 recipients who got a second dose at roughly 4 weeks were pooled with those who got a second dose at roughly 12 weeks. A total of around 240 trial participants underwent TCR sequencing, of whom roughly 210 had received two doses of AZD1222 and some 25 had received two doses of the MenACWY control vaccine. Enrollment into the trials was organized by age into subgroups of 18-55, 56-69 and 70-plus years, and those subgroups contained approximately 160, 26 and 62 TCR-sequenced participants, respectively. The investigation overall reported the following: After two AZD1222 doses, both the breadth and the depth of spike-specific TCRs were significantly higher than at day 0 and than in MenACWY recipients. The 56-69-year group was small, and its depth increase did not reach significance, likely because of low power. Because no samples from the day 14 peak response were available, repertoires could be characterized only after the peak T cell response. Most participants were white British and females outnumbered males, and the authors suggested that clonal diversity may have been underestimated. Only 5 to 7 AZD1222 recipients were SARS-CoV-2 seropositive at baseline, limiting conclusions about previously exposed vaccinees. Reportedly, almost half of the unique spike-specific TCRs recognized epitopes lying outside the regions that are mutated in the B.1.351 and B.1.1.7 variants. Vaccine-associated CD4 TCRs spanned the whole spike protein, with dominant responses in regions 160-218 and 743-854.

Concerning this clone itself: What this receptor recognizes is not known. No base-level quality is on record; no much larger clone is a single base apart.

The CDR3 regions of human TCRbeta chains were analyzed by immunosequencing. The authors' pipeline ran thus. Repertoire TCRs were matched against a reference library of SARS-CoV-2-specific TCRs generated with the MIRA antigen-specificity platform. Breadth was defined as the fraction of unique TCRs that were SARS-CoV-2-associated. Depth was defined as the fraction of total T cells that were SARS-CoV-2-associated. Using the MIRA data, every spike-specific TCR was mapped to the spike region that the TCR reacted to and assigned to either a CD4 or a CD8 class. Log10-transformed breadth and depth values were compared by one-way ANOVA with Sidak's multiple comparisons tests. This immuneACCESS table, as held by TCRdb, lists in-frame sequences with V and J called but not all clones. Of the missing ones, under half trace to an unresolved V gene in checked studies; the others have no known cause. V and J calls and clone size come straight from that table; D and trimming were deduced from the DNA. The sample profile shows about 83,000 clones; roughly 83% of them were found once. Over 8% of the sample comes from the top ten.

V is shortened by 1 base, J by 5 bases, and the region joining them spans 9 bases. CDR1 and CDR2, per the germline V gene, are SGHNT and YENEEA. The CDR3 starts with the cysteine, ends with the phenylalanine, and has 13 residues. Only the CDR3 portion is preserved as DNA: 39 bases, with reading frame beginning at the first base. The sample's time point, from its label and the paper: baseline before first vaccination. Vaccinee samples came from UK trials COV001 and COV002, including a single-blind randomized controlled phase 2/3 trial of AZD1222 (ChAdOx1 nCoV-19) in healthy adults. For TCRbeta chain sequencing, PBMC samples from trial participants were taken at day 0 and at day 28 after the second dose.

The sample here was peripheral blood, taken on day 0 of AZD1222 vaccination. The chain links TRBV11-3 with TRBJ2-7; no D gene can be assigned with confidence. This sequence originates from an adult in good health. The CDR3 in this case is CASSLVLGNEQYF. The sequenced DNA: TGTGCCAGCAGCTTAGTTTTGGGAAACGAGCAGTACTTC.